Described below is a single T cell receptor beta chain sequence and its context. Its antigen is undetermined. The data stem from a study of OX40 agonist ivuxolimab in advanced cancers. Study in general: Participants, 80% to 90% male, averaged 60 years of age, ranging from about 20 to 80.

Clones were read by immunoSEQ multiplex PCR, and TCRdb kept only the in-frame ones, dropping some. The data show around 30,000 clones, about 86% seen once. Germline V gene lookup returns CDR1 MGHRA and CDR2 YSYEKL. V was clipped by 5 bases and J by 2 bases, with 10 bases between them. The CDR3 length is 13 residues. Whole-study findings and limits: The study observed clonal expansion of CD4+ and CD8+ blood T cells by week 6 at 0.1 to 3.0 mg/kg. The average count of expanded clones was higher among CD8+ T cells than among CD4+.

Sequencing used CD4+ or CD8+ T cells sorted from blood, obtained in a trial of the OX40 agonist ivuxolimab. The J gene is TRBJ2-7, the V gene TRBV4-1; possibly TRBD2 for D (6 bases). The TCR was taken from an adult with an advanced solid tumor such as melanoma, head and neck, liver or kidney cancer. For the CDR3, the DNA is TGCGCCAGCAGCTCGGGACTGGCCTACGAGCAGTACTTC. It is translated as CASSSGLAYEQYF.